A selection of T cell receptor beta chains follows, all from one sample in a study of graft-versus-host responses after intestinal transplantation. Some clones are missing from TCRdb's copy, which holds only in-frame ones; the method was immunoSEQ multiplex PCR. This table has fewer than 95,000 clones, approximately 94% appearing once. For these TCRs, the target antigens are not known. The material sequenced was unstimulated CD4+ T cells sorted from spleen or lymph node cells, taken before transplant. All receptors come from a human donor who was the organ donor for an intestinal transplant. Each CDR3 is given with its conserved first and last residue. The D gene is left open where the match is weak. Clone sizes are given selectively: once, few, many, or a class where the clone is expanded.

>TRBV25-1|TRBJ1-1|NA|NA
CASRRMNTEAFF
TGTGCCAGCAGGAGGATGAACACTGAAGCTTTCTTT
>TRBV11-3|TRBJ1-1|NA|TRBD1
CASSLAGGNTEAFF
TGTGCCAGCAGCTTAGCAGGGGGAAATACTGAAGCTTTCTTT
>TRBV5-1|TRBJ1-2|NA|NA
CASSQTVFYGYTF
TGCGCCAGCAGCCAGACAGTATTCTATGGCTACACCTTC
>TRBV7-9|TRBJ2-2|once|NA
CASSQWTGLGELFF
TGTGCCAGCAGCCAATGGACGGGACTGGGGGAGCTGTTTTTT
>TRBV2|TRBJ1-1|once|NA
CASSTLGRGYTEAFF
TGTGCCAGCAGTACTCTGGGGCGCGGGTACACTGAAGCTTTCTTT
>TRBV7-2|TRBJ2-2|NA|TRBD1
CASSSGTGAGTTGELFF
TGTGCCAGCAGCTCGGGGACAGGGGCTGGGACCACCGGGGAGCTGTTTTTT
>TRBV7-6|TRBJ2-3|NA|TRBD1
CASSLGPHRGNTDTQYF
TGTGCCAGCAGCTTAGGTCCCCACAGGGGGAACACAGATACGCAGTATTTT
>TRBV19|TRBJ2-3|NA|TRBD2
CASSIATGTRPRQPTDTQYF
TGTGCCAGTAGTATCGCGACCGGGACTAGACCGCGTCAACCCACAGATACGCAGTATTTT
>TRBV28|TRBJ1-2|once|NA
CASRSGTAYGYTF
TGTGCCAGCAGAAGTGGGACGGCCTATGGCTACACCTTC
>TRBV9|TRBJ2-3|NA|NA
CASSRRGPGRDTQYF
TGTGCCAGCAGCCGTCGTGGCCCGGGGCGGGATACGCAGTATTTT
>TRBV2|TRBJ1-5|NA|TRBD1
CASSPDRGFQPQHF
TGTGCCAGCAGTCCAGACAGGGGCTTTCAGCCCCAGCATTTT
>TRBV6-5|TRBJ1-5|NA|TRBD1
CASSGQGATNQPQHF
TGTGCCAGCAGCGGACAGGGGGCGACCAATCAGCCCCAGCATTTT
>TRBV5-6|TRBJ1-3|NA|NA
CASSLVGGNTIYF
TGTGCCAGCAGCTTAGTAGGGGGAAACACCATATATTTT
>TRBV25-1|TRBJ2-2|NA|NA
CASKGTTNTGELFF
TGTGCCAGCAAGGGGACGACGAACACCGGGGAGCTGTTTTTT
>TRBV28|TRBJ1-5|NA|TRBD1
CASNFPRGIRQPQHF
TGTGCCAGCAATTTCCCCAGGGGGATTCGTCAGCCCCAGCATTTT
>TRBV7-2|TRBJ1-6|NA|NA
CASSLAGGGNSPLHF
TGTGCCAGCAGCTTAGCGGGAGGGGGTAATTCACCCCTCCACTTT
>TRBV5-6|TRBJ1-3|NA|NA
CASSLTGMYTIYF
TGTGCCAGCAGCTTGACAGGGATGTACACCATATATTTT
>TRBV14|TRBJ1-2|NA|NA
CASSQEGWTDYGYTF
TGTGCCAGCAGCCAAGAAGGCTGGACAGACTATGGCTACACCTTC
>TRBV6-1|TRBJ1-3|NA|NA
CASTYGSSGNTIYF
TGTGCCAGCACCTATGGGAGCTCTGGAAACACCATATATTTT
>TRBV28|TRBJ2-5|NA|TRBD1
CASSSAPAGGYYEQYF
TGTGCCAGCAGTTCCGCCCCGGCAGGGGGCTACTACGAACAGTACTTC
>TRBV28|TRBJ2-1|once|TRBD2
CASSVTSGVDEQFF
TGTGCCAGCAGTGTGACTAGCGGGGTTGATGAGCAGTTCTTC
>TRBV7-3|TRBJ2-3|once|NA
CASSPSGLAPQYTQYF
TGTGCCAGCAGCCCAAGTGGGCTAGCGCCGCAGTATACGCAGTATTTT
>TRBV28|TRBJ1-2|NA|NA
CASSLANYGYTF
TGTGCCAGCAGTTTAGCTAACTATGGCTACACCTTC
>TRBV28|TRBJ2-3|NA|NA
CASISAGSTDTQYF
TGTGCCAGCATCTCGGCGGGTTCCACAGATACGCAGTATTTT
>TRBV2|TRBJ1-2|NA|NA
CASSGQWGNYGYTF
TGTGCCAGCAGCGGACAGTGGGGGAACTATGGCTACACCTTC
>TRBV5-4|TRBJ2-7|NA|TRBD1
CASSLDAGTGGLEQYF
TGTGCCAGCAGCTTGGACGCCGGGACAGGGGGTCTCGAGCAGTACTTC
>TRBV10-3|TRBJ2-2|NA|NA
CAISVAGPGELFF
TGTGCCATCAGTGTTGCGGGGCCCGGGGAGCTGTTTTTT
>TRBV28|TRBJ1-1|NA|NA
CASGRAPTTAFF
TGTGCCAGCGGGAGGGCCCCGACGACGGCTTTCTTT
>TRBV6-1|TRBJ1-6|few|TRBD1
CASRPTGLNSPLHF
TGTGCCAGCAGACCGACAGGGTTGAATTCACCCCTCCACTTT
>TRBV5-4|TRBJ2-5|NA|NA
CASSLGWGETQYF
TGTGCCAGCAGCTTGGGCTGGGGCGAGACCCAGTACTTC
>TRBV11-2|TRBJ2-7|NA|NA
CASSLVVGRGFSYEQYF
TGTGCCAGCAGCTTAGTAGTCGGACGGGGGTTCTCCTACGAGCAGTACTTC
>TRBV5-1|TRBJ2-7|NA|NA
CASSLQGYEQYF
TGCGCCAGCAGCTTACAGGGTTACGAGCAGTACTTC
>TRBV6-5|TRBJ1-5|NA|TRBD1
CASKTGEGQPQHF
TGTGCCAGTAAGACAGGGGAGGGTCAGCCCCAGCATTTT
>TRBV7-2|TRBJ2-7|few|TRBD1
CASSLGGGQGTYEQYF
TGTGCCAGCAGCTTAGGGGGGGGACAGGGTACGTACGAGCAGTACTTC
>TRBV7-9|TRBJ1-2|NA|NA
CASSLGVGLGNYGYTF
TGTGCCAGCAGCTTGGGTGTCGGGCTGGGGAACTATGGCTACACCTTC
>TRBV28|TRBJ1-1|once|NA
CASSLQAAEAFF
TGTGCCAGCAGTCTTCAGGCTGCTGAAGCTTTCTTT
>TRBV6-6|TRBJ1-1|NA|NA
CASKRSNTEAFF
TGTGCCAGCAAAAGATCTAACACTGAAGCTTTCTTT
>TRBV5-8|TRBJ1-1|NA|NA
CASSREQGSEAFF
TGTGCCAGCAGCAGGGAACAGGGTTCTGAAGCTTTCTTT
>TRBV20-1|TRBJ1-1|NA|NA
CSARVNTEAFF
TGCAGTGCTAGAGTAAACACTGAAGCTTTCTTT
>TRBV28|TRBJ1-5|NA|NA
CASGWGRAGPQHF
TGTGCCTCGGGGTGGGGCCGAGCAGGGCCCCAGCATTTT
>TRBV10-1|TRBJ1-1|NA|NA
CASLEAGRKKTEAFF
TGCGCCAGCCTCGAGGCGGGGAGGAAGAAAACTGAAGCTTTCTTT
>TRBV10-1|TRBJ2-5|once|NA
CASSVGHGETQYF
TGCGCCAGCAGTGTAGGACATGGAGAGACCCAGTACTTC
>TRBV7-2|TRBJ2-1|NA|NA
CASSLGTVYNEQFF
TGTGCCAGCAGCTTAGGGACAGTGTACAATGAGCAGTTCTTC
>TRBV25-1|TRBJ2-1|once|TRBD2
CASSELAGGPEQFF
TGTGCCAGCAGTGAACTAGCGGGGGGCCCTGAGCAGTTCTTC
>TRBV7-3|TRBJ1-1|once|NA
CASSPGIGESTEAFF
TGTGCCAGCAGCCCGGGGATAGGGGAGAGCACTGAAGCTTTCTTT
>TRBV6-5|TRBJ1-2|NA|TRBD1
CASSYGPGGAGYTF
TGTGCCAGCAGTTACGGTCCAGGGGGCGCTGGCTACACCTTC
>TRBV6-5|TRBJ1-5|NA|NA
CASSLNNQPQHF
TGTGCCAGCAGTTTGAACAATCAGCCCCAGCATTTT
>TRBV10-3|TRBJ1-2|NA|NA
CAISDKYGYTF
TGTGCCATCAGTGACAAATATGGCTACACCTTC
>TRBV5-8|TRBJ2-1|NA|NA
CASGLIGGLNEQFF
TGTGCCAGCGGCTTGATTGGCGGGCTCAATGAGCAGTTCTTC
>TRBV13|TRBJ2-7|NA|NA
CASSSIIKGGAGTYEQYF
TGTGCCAGCAGCTCGATTATTAAGGGTGGCGCGGGGACCTACGAGCAGTACTTC